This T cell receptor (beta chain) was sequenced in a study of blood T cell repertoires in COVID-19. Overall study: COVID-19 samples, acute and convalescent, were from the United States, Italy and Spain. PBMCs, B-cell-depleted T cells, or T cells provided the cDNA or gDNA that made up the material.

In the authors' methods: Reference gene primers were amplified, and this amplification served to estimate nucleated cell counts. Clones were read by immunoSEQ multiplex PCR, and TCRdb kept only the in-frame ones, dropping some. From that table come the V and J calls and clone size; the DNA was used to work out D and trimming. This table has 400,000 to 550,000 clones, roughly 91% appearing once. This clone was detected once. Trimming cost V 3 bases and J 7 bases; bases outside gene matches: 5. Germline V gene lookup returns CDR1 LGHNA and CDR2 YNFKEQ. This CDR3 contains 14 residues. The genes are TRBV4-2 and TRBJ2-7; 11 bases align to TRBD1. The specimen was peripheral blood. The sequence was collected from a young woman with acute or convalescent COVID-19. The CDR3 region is CASSQGQGVGEQYF. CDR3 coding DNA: TGTGCCAGCAGCCAGGGACAGGGGGTCGGGGAGCAGTACTTC.